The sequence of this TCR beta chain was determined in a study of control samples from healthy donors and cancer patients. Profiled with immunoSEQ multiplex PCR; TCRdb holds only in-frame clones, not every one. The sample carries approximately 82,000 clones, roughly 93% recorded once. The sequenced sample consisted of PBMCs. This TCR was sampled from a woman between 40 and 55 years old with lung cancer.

This CDR3 reads CSANGGYTF. CDR3 nucleotide sequence: TGCAGTGCTAACGGTGGCTACACCTTC. The rearrangement links TRBV20-1 to TRBJ1-2; D call uncertain. Trimming took 4 bases from V and 7 from J, leaving 4 bases between them. CDR1 and CDR2 from the germline V gene are DFQATT and SNEGSKA (reference sequence). The CDR3 extends over 9 amino acids.